This T cell receptor (beta chain) emerged from a study of blood T cells in healthy people across ages. The CDR3 consists of 12 residues. Germline V lookup: CDR1 DFQATT, CDR2 SNEGSKA (reference sequence). Trimming cost V 7 bases and J 7 bases, with 17 bases left between them. Primers used in a second PCR of about 6 to 11 cycles were a sample-barcoded 5' primer and a J-beta primer mix. TCRdb re-called the 5' RACE reads through MiXCR, storing one row per CDR3 protein. The sample has about 800,000 distinct CDR3 sequences, roughly 64% seen once. V usage is TRBV20-1 and J usage is TRBJ2-7; D might be TRBD1 or TRBD2, each matching 5 bases. This receptor was identified in a man aged 25 to 40 in good health. Sequencing used blood. CDR3 nucleotides: TGCAGTGTGGGGGTTGGGTCAGCGGAGCAGTACTTC. Its translation: CSVGVGSAEQYF.